This is a list of T cell receptor beta chains from one sample in a study of sequential checkpoint blockade in melanoma. The protocol was immunoSEQ multiplex PCR, while the TCRdb copy is restricted to in-frame clones and leaves out a portion. The table includes some 10,000 clones, under 30% detected once. Material: tumor tissue (inferred from file names), obtained from a patient given nivolumab and ipilimumab in sequence. The receptors stem from a human donor with melanoma. Both conserved end residues are part of each CDR3. The D gene is left open where the match is weak. Where a row states a size, it is once, few, many or the class of an expanded clone; other rows omit it.

.,15,.,TRBV19,TRBJ2-2,CASSILSGNTGELFF,TGTGCCAGTAGTATACTCTCCGGGAACACCGGGGAGCTGTTTTTT
.,14,many,TRBV6-8,TRBJ1-6,CAISVGQNNSPLHF,TGTGCCATCAGTGTTGGGCAGAATAATTCACCCCTCCACTTT
.,15,.,TRBV28,TRBJ1-5,CASSLRRGWDQPQHF,TGTGCCAGCAGTTTACGCAGGGGATGGGACCAGCCCCAGCATTTT
.,12,.,TRBV18,TRBJ1-4,CASSRVREKLFF,TGTGCCAGCTCACGGGTGCGGGAAAAACTGTTTTTT
.,13,few,TRBV30,TRBJ1-4,CAWNGRGNEKLFF,TGTGCCTGGAACGGCAGGGGTAATGAAAAACTGTTTTTT
.,13,many,TRBV7-4,TRBJ1-1,CASSFRSNTEAFF,TGTGCCAGCAGCTTCAGGTCGAACACTGAAGCTTTCTTT
TRBD1,15,.,TRBV19,TRBJ1-5,CASSLGTASNQPQHF,TGTGCCAGTAGCCTCGGGACAGCTAGCAATCAGCCCCAGCATTTT
TRBD1,14,few,TRBV6-8,TRBJ1-3,CASSQGEAGNTIYF,TGTGCCAGCTCCCAGGGGGAAGCTGGAAACACCATATATTTT
.,15,.,TRBV7-6,TRBJ2-7,CASSLEINIAGEQYF,TGTGCCAGCAGCTTGGAGATTAACATTGCAGGCGAGCAGTACTTC
.,20,.,TRBV19,TRBJ2-5,CASSITPLARPGRILETQYF,TGTGCCAGTAGCATAACCCCCCTAGCCCGTCCAGGCCGAATTTTGGAGACCCAGTACTTC
TRBD2,15,.,TRBV11-3,TRBJ2-1,CASSYGLAGPRGQFF,TGTGCCAGCAGCTACGGACTAGCGGGGCCCCGAGGGCAGTTCTTC
.,13,.,TRBV9,TRBJ1-5,CASSVGVDQPQHF,TGTGCCAGCAGCGTAGGGGTAGATCAGCCCCAGCATTTT
.,17,few,TRBV30,TRBJ2-1,CAWSERRGRSPYNEQFF,TGTGCCTGGAGTGAAAGACGGGGACGGTCGCCCTACAATGAGCAGTTCTTC
.,17,.,TRBV28,TRBJ2-7,CASSFKTPGFGSYEQYF,TGTGCCAGCAGTTTCAAAACCCCAGGGTTCGGCTCCTACGAGCAGTACTTC
TRBD2,14,.,TRBV19,TRBJ2-1,CASSWGGRVNEQFF,TGTGCCAGTAGTTGGGGGGGGAGGGTAAATGAGCAGTTCTTC
TRBD2,15,.,TRBV11-3,TRBJ2-1,CASSLSPSGYNEQFF,TGTGCCAGCAGCTTAAGTCCTAGCGGTTACAATGAGCAGTTCTTC
TRBD1,14,.,TRBV6-8,TRBJ1-1,CASRTTGRDTEAFF,TGTGCCAGCAGGACGACAGGGAGGGACACTGAAGCTTTCTTT
TRBD2,16,.,TRBV6-8,TRBJ2-3,CASRDGLADSTDTQYF,TGTGCCAGCAGGGATGGACTAGCGGACAGCACAGATACGCAGTATTTT
.,12,few,TRBV18,TRBJ1-6,CASSPLGSPLHF,TGTGCCAGCTCACCGCTCGGGTCACCCCTCCACTTT
.,15,few,TRBV11-3,TRBJ2-3,CASSLGRPGTDTQYF,TGTGCCAGCAGCTTAGGGCGGCCTGGCACAGATACGCAGTATTTT
TRBD1,17,.,TRBV18,TRBJ1-6,CASSPAAPRTGNSPLHF,TGTGCCAGCTCACCAGCTGCACCCCGGACAGGCAATTCACCCCTCCACTTT
.,15,.,TRBV5-1,TRBJ2-1,CASSPQGSAYNEQFF,TGCGCCAGCAGCCCCCAGGGTTCTGCCTACAATGAGCAGTTCTTC
.,15,.,TRBV15,TRBJ2-5,CATSSNGQSQETQYF,TGTGCCACCAGCAGTAACGGACAGTCCCAAGAGACCCAGTACTTC
.,16,few,TRBV10-3,TRBJ1-1,CAISESGGPLNTEAFF,TGTGCCATCAGTGAGTCCGGGGGGCCCTTGAACACTGAAGCTTTCTTT
.,14,few,TRBV29-1,TRBJ2-3,CSVEQHPSTDTQYF,TGCAGCGTTGAACAGCACCCTAGCACAGATACGCAGTATTTT
TRBD2,15,.,TRBV30,TRBJ2-5,CAWIIAGGSKETQYF,TGTGCCTGGATCATAGCGGGCGGTTCGAAGGAGACCCAGTACTTC
TRBD1,15,many,TRBV6-8,TRBJ2-7,CASSSSTGVPHEQYF,TGTGCCAGCAGTTCCTCGACAGGGGTCCCTCACGAGCAGTACTTC
TRBD1,17,many,TRBV11-3,TRBJ2-7,CASRKDAGTGGPYEQYF,TGTGCCAGCAGAAAAGACGCCGGGACAGGGGGCCCCTACGAGCAGTACTTC
.,12,.,TRBV10-2,TRBJ2-5,CASREGQETQYF,TGCGCCAGCAGAGAAGGCCAAGAGACCCAGTACTTC
.,13,.,TRBV30,TRBJ1-6,CAWTVQTNSPLHF,TGTGCCTGGACCGTTCAAACGAATTCACCCCTCCACTTT
.,13,.,TRBV14,TRBJ2-5,CASSLNVGETQYF,TGTGCCAGCAGCTTAAACGTAGGGGAGACCCAGTACTTC
.,15,.,TRBV6-8,TRBJ1-1,CASSYIRGGNTEAFF,TGTGCCAGCAGTTACATCAGGGGAGGGAACACTGAAGCTTTCTTT
TRBD2,18,.,TRBV6-7,TRBJ2-5,CASSYSTSGDPHQETQYF,TGTGCCAGCAGTTACTCGACTAGCGGGGACCCCCACCAAGAGACCCAGTACTTC
.,14,.,TRBV19,TRBJ2-7,CASSSWGQNYEQYF,TGTGCCAGTAGTAGCTGGGGGCAAAACTACGAGCAGTACTTC
TRBD2,17,large,TRBV11-3,TRBJ2-2,CASSLLAGGLHTGELFF,TGTGCCAGCAGTCTTCTAGCGGGGGGGCTCCACACCGGGGAGCTGTTTTTT
.,12,.,TRBV25-1,TRBJ2-1,CASSRGEAEQFF,TGTGCCAGCAGTAGGGGGGAGGCTGAGCAGTTCTTC